Listed below are T cell receptor beta chains from one sample, sequenced in a study of CXCR3-negative and CXCR3-positive naive CD8 T cells. TCRdb re-called the 5' RACE reads; every CDR3 protein appears as one record, without DNA. Recorded for this sample: roughly 140,000 distinct CDR3 sequences. Sequencing used naive CXCR3+ CD8+ T cells from blood. These receptors were taken from a human donor in good health. Some clones in this sample may be carry-over from other donors' samples. Each CDR3 is given with its conserved first and last residue.

J | V | CDR3
TRBJ2-1 | TRBV4-2 | CASSPNLGTESYNEQFF
TRBJ1-5 | TRBV6-2/TRBV6-3 | CASSSGQGYNQPQHF
TRBJ2-2 | TRBV9 | CASSVGRLADITGELFF
TRBJ1-5 | TRBV12-3/TRBV12-4 | CASSLGRGASGNQPQHF
TRBJ2-1 | TRBV7-6 | CASSLTSEQFF
TRBJ1-2 | TRBV7-9 | CASSLEVSGYTF
TRBJ2-7 | TRBV29-1 | CSACTQNSYEQYF
TRBJ2-7 | TRBV20-1 | CSARGAGGWLGEQYF
TRBJ2-1 | TRBV4-1 | CASSLSGRANEQFF
TRBJ2-5 | TRBV7-9 | CASSLEGVLAPQETQYF
TRBJ2-1 | TRBV6-5 | CASSSRDYNEQFF
TRBJ2-3 | TRBV7-9 | CASSSTDRTDTQYF
TRBJ2-1 | TRBV29-1 | CSTTTSGIYNEQFF
TRBJ2-7 | TRBV6-5 | CASSYSRGTYEQYF
TRBJ2-2 | TRBV30 | CAWIPNHGELFF
TRBJ2-3 | TRBV6-2/TRBV6-3 | CASSYSVAGGGDTQYF
TRBJ1-1 | TRBV13 | CASSPGTVNTEAFF
TRBJ2-3 | TRBV7-3 | CASSSGQTDTQYF
TRBJ2-6 | TRBV6-5 | CASSYSRRSGANVLTF
TRBJ2-3 | TRBV29-1 | CSVEEGSGARTDTQYF
TRBJ1-1 | TRBV3-1 | CASRASSKTSNTEAFF
TRBJ1-2 | TRBV12-3/TRBV12-4 | CASSSSFGGVRMDYGYTF
TRBJ2-5 | TRBV7-8 | CASSSTGGFKETQYF
TRBJ2-3 | TRBV20-1 | CSARDINPAGLLFTDTQYF
TRBJ2-7 | TRBV5-4 | CASSLESSGGYSYEQYF
TRBJ2-3 | TRBV29-1 | CSVPTGAGAITDTQYF
TRBJ2-1 | TRBV3-1 | CASSQEGGKRSSYNEQFF